The T cell receptor (beta chain) described here comes from a study of T cell responses to AZD1222 COVID-19 vaccine. Notes on the study in general: Two AZD1222 doses significantly raised spike-specific TCR breadth and depth over controls. There were mostly white British donors and more females than males, and clonal diversity was possibly underestimated. Baseline testing showed seropositivity in only six or seven AZD1222 recipients. The CD4 TCRs associated with vaccination extended across spike and predominated at 160-218 and 743-854.

With respect to this clone: Antigen specificity is unknown.

Repertoires were generated with immunoSEQ multiplex PCR, while TCRdb's copy carries only in-frame clones and drops some. The repertoire includes fewer than 110,000 clones, 75% to 95% of them detected once, and around 6.6% sits in the top ten. The CDR3 covers 15 residues. V lost 4 bases, J lost 4 bases, and 8 bases stayed unmatched. Germline CDR1 MDHEN, CDR2 SYDVKM. Sequencing was performed on peripheral blood, taken 28 days after the second AZD1222 dose. This chain joins TRBV28 and TRBJ1-1, with 8 bases fitting TRBD1. The TCR sequence derives from an adult who received the AZD1222 COVID-19 vaccine. The CDR3 sequence is CASSSGQGGVTEAFF. CDR3 nucleotide sequence: TGTGCCAGCAGTTCAGGACAGGGTGGTGTCACTGAAGCTTTCTTT.